A selection of T cell receptor beta chains follows, all from one sample in a study of blood T cells in healthy people across ages. TCRdb reprocessed the 5' RACE reads with MiXCR, giving one entry per CDR3 protein. Of more than 1,400,000 distinct CDR3 sequences in the sample, 35% to 45% are singletons; the top ten hold 7.9%. The sample comprised blood. These receptors were collected from a woman aged 18-29 years in good health. CDR3s include the opening cysteine and the closing phenylalanine or tryptophan. A D gene is named only where the DNA matches it firmly. Clone size is shown for a subset of rows, as once, few, many or a class of expanded clone.

abundance,d_gene,j_gene,v_gene,CDR3aa,CDR3nt
few,.,TRBJ1-1,TRBV7-3,CASSLIGGVENTEAFF,TGTGCCAGCAGCTTAATTGGGGGAGTTGAGAACACTGAAGCTTTCTTT
many,TRBD1,TRBJ2-7,TRBV20-1,CSARPGQFYEQYF,TGCAGTGCTAGACCGGGACAGTTCTACGAGCAGTACTTC
few,TRBD2,TRBJ2-3,TRBV27,CASSLGGLAETQYF,TGTGCCAGCAGTTTGGGGGGACTAGCCGAGACGCAGTATTTT
.,.,TRBJ1-2,TRBV3-1,CASSQGSTGQYGYTF,TGTGCCAGCAGCCAAGGATCCACTGGCCAATATGGCTACACCTTC
.,TRBD1,TRBJ2-1,TRBV5-4,CASSPGQGDEQFF,TGTGCCAGCAGCCCAGGACAGGGCGATGAGCAGTTCTTC
.,TRBD2,TRBJ2-4,TRBV7-8,CASSLGTSGTQYF,TGTGCCAGCAGCTTAGGGACTAGCGGTACCCAGTACTTC
few,TRBD1,TRBJ1-5,TRBV3-1,CASSQVGLQGVGSNQPQHF,TGTGCCAGCAGCCAAGTCGGGTTACAGGGGGTAGGCAGCAATCAGCCCCAGCATTTT
.,TRBD2,TRBJ2-7,TRBV6-5,CASSYSSSGGAPTYEQYF,TGTGCCAGCAGTTACTCGTCCAGCGGGGGAGCTCCTACCTACGAGCAGTACTTC
.,.,TRBJ2-5,TRBV7-9,CAESDGYRQETQYF,TGTGCCGAGTCAGACGGGTATCGGCAAGAGACCCAGTACTTC
.,.,TRBJ1-6,TRBV7-3,CASSLTSGSNSPLHF,TGTGCCAGCAGCTTAACGTCAGGGTCTAATTCACCCCTCCACTTT
.,TRBD2,TRBJ2-1,TRBV6-6,CASSLPGTKYNEQFF,TGTGCCAGCAGCCTCCCCGGGACTAAATACAATGAGCAGTTCTTC
few,TRBD1,TRBJ2-1,TRBV10-3,CAISTGGRAGEQFF,TGTGCCATCAGTACAGGGGGCCGCGCGGGTGAGCAGTTCTTC
few,.,TRBJ2-7,TRBV18,CASSPRSNYEQYF,TGTGCCAGCTCACCACGGTCCAACTACGAGCAGTACTTC
few,.,TRBJ2-3,TRBV4-1,CASSQGRGAGDTQYF,TGCGCCAGCAGCCAAGGCAGGGGCGCGGGAGATACGCAGTATTTT
.,.,TRBJ2-1,TRBV24-1,CATSSTWATIGQFF,TGTGCCACCAGTTCCACTTGGGCCACCATAGGGCAGTTCTTC
.,TRBD1,TRBJ2-3,TRBV6-5,CASSSDHDRAVGTDTQYF,TGTGCCAGCAGTTCCGATCATGACAGGGCGGTCGGCACAGATACGCAGTATTTT
.,.,TRBJ2-7,TRBV20-1,CSAGDPRDRDDEQYF,TGCAGTGCTGGAGATCCCCGGGATCGCGACGATGAGCAGTACTTC
.,.,TRBJ2-7,TRBV7-9,CASSFALGGGSSYEQYF,TGTGCCAGCAGCTTCGCCCTTGGGGGCGGGAGCTCCTACGAGCAGTACTTC
.,.,TRBJ2-1,TRBV6-5,CASSLGFVATGSYNEQFF,TGTGCCAGCAGCTTAGGTTTTGTAGCTACCGGGTCGTACAATGAGCAGTTCTTC
.,.,TRBJ2-7,TRBV7-8,CASSPQRSYLYEQYF,TGTGCCAGCAGTCCTCAGAGGAGCTATCTCTACGAGCAGTACTTC
few,.,TRBJ1-1,TRBV20-1,CSASSSTEAFF,TGCAGTGCTAGCTCCTCCACTGAAGCTTTCTTT
.,TRBD2,TRBJ2-3,TRBV3-1,CASSRRGLAEDTQYF,TGTGCCAGCAGCCGCCGTGGGCTAGCGGAAGATACGCAGTATTTT
.,TRBD1,TRBJ2-7,TRBV18,CASSPPRRTGADEQYF,TGTGCCAGCTCACCTCCACGGAGGACAGGGGCGGACGAGCAGTACTTC
few,TRBD2,TRBJ2-7,TRBV5-1,CASSLNPSGYYEQYF,TGCGCCAGCAGCTTAAACCCTAGCGGGTACTACGAGCAGTACTTC
.,TRBD2,TRBJ2-1,TRBV2,CASSEARIPKPTSGGNSYNEQFF,TGTGCCAGCAGTGAAGCGCGGATCCCCAAACCGACTAGCGGGGGTAACTCCTACAATGAGCAGTTCTTC
.,.,TRBJ1-2,TRBV5-1,CASSPLRPDGGYTF,TGCGCCAGCAGCCCCCTCCGACCCGACGGTGGCTACACCTTC
.,.,TRBJ2-1,TRBV4-2,CASSQEGGRYNEQFF,TGTGCCAGCAGCCAAGAAGGGGGGAGGTACAATGAGCAGTTCTTC
.,.,TRBJ1-5,TRBV5-1,CASSLEGSRSNQPQHF,TGCGCCAGCAGCTTGGAGGGCAGCCGTTCCAATCAGCCCCAGCATTTT
many,TRBD1,TRBJ1-5,TRBV10-3,CAISEVGQGALNQPQHF,TGTGCCATCAGCGAGGTGGGACAGGGGGCCCTTAATCAGCCCCAGCATTTT
few,.,TRBJ1-5,TRBV28,CASNGFKNQPQHF,TGTGCCAGCAATGGGTTCAAGAATCAGCCCCAGCATTTT
.,.,TRBJ2-3,TRBV30,CAWSVGQSSTDTQYF,TGTGCCTGGAGTGTCGGACAGTCTAGCACAGATACGCAGTATTTT
.,.,TRBJ2-4,TRBV29-1,CSLRVFAYKQYF,TGCAGCTTAAGGGTTTTTGCCTACAAGCAGTACTTC
.,TRBD2,TRBJ2-5,TRBV20-1,CSAGINSGSQEIQYF,TGCAGTGCTGGGATTAATAGCGGGTCGCAAGAGATCCAGTACTTC
.,.,TRBJ1-2,TRBV2,CASSERGARFDGYTF,TGTGCCAGCAGTGAGAGGGGGGCGCGGTTCGATGGCTACACCTTC
.,TRBD2,TRBJ2-1,TRBV29-1,CSVRSGRADNEQFF,TGCAGCGTTCGAAGCGGGAGGGCCGACAATGAGCAGTTCTTC
.,TRBD1,TRBJ1-1,TRBV10-3,CAISEPGGGTEAFF,TGTGCCATCAGTGAGCCAGGGGGGGGCACTGAAGCTTTCTTT
many,TRBD1,TRBJ1-2,TRBV12-3/TRBV12-4,CASSTQTGGAYGYTF,TGTGCCAGCAGTACTCAGACAGGGGGCGCCTATGGCTACACCTTC
.,TRBD2,TRBJ2-5,TRBV4-2,CASSQEAGGQETQYF,TGTGCCAGCAGCCAAGAGGCGGGAGGCCAAGAGACCCAGTACTTC
.,.,TRBJ2-7,TRBV27,CASRLGQGPMREQYF,TGTGCCAGCAGGCTAGGCCAGGGGCCTATGCGCGAGCAGTACTTC
few,.,TRBJ2-1,TRBV4-1,CASSQEGKYDEQFF,TGCGCCAGCAGCCAAGAGGGAAAGTATGATGAGCAGTTCTTC